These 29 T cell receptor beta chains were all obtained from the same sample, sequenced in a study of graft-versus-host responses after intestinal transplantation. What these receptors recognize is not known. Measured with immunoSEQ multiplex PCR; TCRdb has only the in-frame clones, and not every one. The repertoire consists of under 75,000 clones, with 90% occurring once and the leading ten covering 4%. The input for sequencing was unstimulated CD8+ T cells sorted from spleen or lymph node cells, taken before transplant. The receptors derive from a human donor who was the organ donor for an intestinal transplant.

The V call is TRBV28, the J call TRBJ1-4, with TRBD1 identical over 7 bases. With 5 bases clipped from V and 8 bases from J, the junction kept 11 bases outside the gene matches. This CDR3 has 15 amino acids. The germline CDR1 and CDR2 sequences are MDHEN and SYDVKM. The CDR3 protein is CASSRRVEGAEKLFF. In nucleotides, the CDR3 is TGTGCCAGCAGTCGCCGGGTGGAGGGGGCGGAAAAACTGTTTTTT.

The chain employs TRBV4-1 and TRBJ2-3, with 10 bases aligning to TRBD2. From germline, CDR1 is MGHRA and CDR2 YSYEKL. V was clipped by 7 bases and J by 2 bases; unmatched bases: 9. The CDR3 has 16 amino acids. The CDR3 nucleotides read TGCGCCAGCACCTTCAGGACTAGCGGTCTCACAGATACGCAGTATTTT. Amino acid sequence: CASTFRTSGLTDTQYF.

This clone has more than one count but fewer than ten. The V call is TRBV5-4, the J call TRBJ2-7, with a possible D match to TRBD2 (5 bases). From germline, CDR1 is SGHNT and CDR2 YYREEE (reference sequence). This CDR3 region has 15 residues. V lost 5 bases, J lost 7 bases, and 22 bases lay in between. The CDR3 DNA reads TGTGCCAGCAGATCCACACCCCAGAAACCGGGGGAGCAGTACGTC. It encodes CASRSTPQKPGEQYV.

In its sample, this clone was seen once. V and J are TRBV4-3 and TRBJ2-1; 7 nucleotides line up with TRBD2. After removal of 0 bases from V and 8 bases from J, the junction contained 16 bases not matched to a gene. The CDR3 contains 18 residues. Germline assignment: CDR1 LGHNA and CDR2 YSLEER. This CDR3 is CASSQDGVPSGVGDEQFF. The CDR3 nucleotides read TGCGCCAGCAGCCAAGATGGTGTCCCAAGCGGGGTAGGCGATGAGCAGTTCTTC.

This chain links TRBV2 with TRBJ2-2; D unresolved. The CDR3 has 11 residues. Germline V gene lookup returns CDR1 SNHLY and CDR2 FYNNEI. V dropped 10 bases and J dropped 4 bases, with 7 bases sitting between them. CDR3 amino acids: CATYLTGELFF. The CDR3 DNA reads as TGTGCCACCTACCTCACCGGGGAGCTGTTTTTT.

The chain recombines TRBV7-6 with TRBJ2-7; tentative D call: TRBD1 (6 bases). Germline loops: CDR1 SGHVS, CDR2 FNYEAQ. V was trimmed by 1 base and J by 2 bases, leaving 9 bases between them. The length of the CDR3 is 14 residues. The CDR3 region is CASSLGDTAYEQYV. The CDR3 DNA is TGTGCCAGCAGCTTAGGGGACACAGCCTACGAGCAGTACGTC.

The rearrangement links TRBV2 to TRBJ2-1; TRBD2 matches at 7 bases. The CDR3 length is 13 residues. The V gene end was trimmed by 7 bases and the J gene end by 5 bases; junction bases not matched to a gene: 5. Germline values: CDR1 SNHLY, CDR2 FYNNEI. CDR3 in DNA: TGTGCCAGCATTCTAGCGGAGAACAATGAGCAGTTCTTC. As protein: CASILAENNEQFF.

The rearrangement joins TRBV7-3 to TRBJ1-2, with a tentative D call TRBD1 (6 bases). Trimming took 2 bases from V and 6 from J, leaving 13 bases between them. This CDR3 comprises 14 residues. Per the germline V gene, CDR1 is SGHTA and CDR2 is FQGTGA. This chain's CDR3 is CASSLHQGNDGYTF. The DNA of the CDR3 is TGTGCCAGCAGCTTACATCAGGGGAATGATGGCTACACCTTC.

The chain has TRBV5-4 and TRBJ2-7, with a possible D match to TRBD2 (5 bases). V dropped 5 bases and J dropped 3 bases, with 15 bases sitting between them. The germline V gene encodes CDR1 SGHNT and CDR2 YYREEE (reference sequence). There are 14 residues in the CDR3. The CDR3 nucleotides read TGTGCCAGCAGTGACGGGGATGGGAACTACGAGCAGTACGTC. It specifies CASSDGDGNYEQYV.

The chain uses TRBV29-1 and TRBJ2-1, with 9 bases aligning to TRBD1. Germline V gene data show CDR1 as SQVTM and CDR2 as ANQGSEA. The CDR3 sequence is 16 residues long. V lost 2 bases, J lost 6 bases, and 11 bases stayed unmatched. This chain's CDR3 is CSVESAGQGMGNEQFF. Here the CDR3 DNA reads TGCAGCGTTGAATCGGCGGGACAGGGAATGGGCAATGAGCAGTTCTTC.

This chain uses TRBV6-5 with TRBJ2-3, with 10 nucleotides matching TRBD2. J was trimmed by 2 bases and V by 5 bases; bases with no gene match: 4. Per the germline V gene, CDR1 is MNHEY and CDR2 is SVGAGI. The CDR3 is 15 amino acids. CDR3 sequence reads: CASSPSGGNTDTQYF. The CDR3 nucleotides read TGTGCCAGCAGTCCTAGCGGGGGAAACACAGATACGCAGTATTTT.

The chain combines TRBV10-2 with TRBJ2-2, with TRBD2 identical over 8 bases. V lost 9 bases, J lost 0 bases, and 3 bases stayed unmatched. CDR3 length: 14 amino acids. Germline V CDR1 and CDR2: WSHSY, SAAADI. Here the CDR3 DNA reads TGCGCCAGTCGCGGGGGGTCGAACACCGGGGAGCTGTTTTTT. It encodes CASRGGSNTGELFF.

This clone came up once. DNA for the CDR3: TGTGCCAGCAGTTTATACCGTTCCCTGACAGGGGATTCGCATGAGCAGTACGTC. Residues: CASSLYRSLTGDSHEQYV. The chain links TRBV28 to TRBJ2-7, with 8 nucleotides matching TRBD1. Per germline, CDR1 MDHEN and CDR2 SYDVKM. V shed 1 base and J 7 bases; nucleotides not matched to a gene: 18. This CDR3 region has 18 residues.

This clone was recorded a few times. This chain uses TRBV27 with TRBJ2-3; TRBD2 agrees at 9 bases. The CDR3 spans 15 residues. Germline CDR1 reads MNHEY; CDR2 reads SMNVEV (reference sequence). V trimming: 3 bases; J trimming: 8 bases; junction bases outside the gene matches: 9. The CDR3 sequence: CASSLTSGGRPTQYF. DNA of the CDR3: TGTGCCAGCAGTTTGACTAGCGGAGGGAGGCCTACGCAGTATTTT.

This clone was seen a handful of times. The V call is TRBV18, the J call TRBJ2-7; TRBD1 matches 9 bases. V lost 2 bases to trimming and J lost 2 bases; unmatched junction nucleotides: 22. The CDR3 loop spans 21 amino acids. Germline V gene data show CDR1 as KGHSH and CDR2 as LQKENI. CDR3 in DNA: TGTGCCAGCTCACCAGGAGGATGGGGTGGGACAGGGACGAGAGGGACCTACGAGCAGTACGTC. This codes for CASSPGGWGGTGTRGTYEQYV.

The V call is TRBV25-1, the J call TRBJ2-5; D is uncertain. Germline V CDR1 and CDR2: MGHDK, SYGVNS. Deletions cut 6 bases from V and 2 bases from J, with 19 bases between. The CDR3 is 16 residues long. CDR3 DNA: TGTGCCAGCAGCCAAGGAAAGGCGGAGTATCAAGAGACCCAGTACTTC. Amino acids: CASSQGKAEYQETQYF.

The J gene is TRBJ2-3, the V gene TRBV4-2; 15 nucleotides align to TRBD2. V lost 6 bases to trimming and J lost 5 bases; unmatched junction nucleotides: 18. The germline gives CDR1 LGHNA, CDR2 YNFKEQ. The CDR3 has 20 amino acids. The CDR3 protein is CASSLFPGLAGGPNLDTQYF. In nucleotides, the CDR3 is TGTGCCAGCAGTCTTTTTCCCGGACTAGCGGGGGGGCCGAACTTAGATACGCAGTATTTT.

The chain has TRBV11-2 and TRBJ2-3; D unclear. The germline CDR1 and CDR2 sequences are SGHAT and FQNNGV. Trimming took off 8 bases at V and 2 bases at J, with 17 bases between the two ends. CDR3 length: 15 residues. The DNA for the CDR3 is TGTGCCAGCGGCCCCGGGTCGACCCTCACAGATACGCAGTATTTT. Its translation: CASGPGSTLTDTQYF. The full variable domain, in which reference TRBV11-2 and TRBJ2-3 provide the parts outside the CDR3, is EAGVAQSPRYKIIEKRQSVAFWCNPISGHATLYWYQQILGQGPKLLIQFQNNGVVDDSQLPKDRFSAERLKGVDSTLKIQPAKLEDSAVYLCASGPGSTLTDTQYFGPGTRLTVL.

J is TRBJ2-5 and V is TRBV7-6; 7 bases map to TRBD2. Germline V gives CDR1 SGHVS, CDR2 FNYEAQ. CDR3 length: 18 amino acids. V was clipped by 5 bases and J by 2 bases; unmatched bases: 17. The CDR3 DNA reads TGTGCCAGCAGCCATTTGCCGGGACTCCCGGGGGGTCAAGAGACCCAGTACTTC. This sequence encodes CASSHLPGLPGGQETQYF.

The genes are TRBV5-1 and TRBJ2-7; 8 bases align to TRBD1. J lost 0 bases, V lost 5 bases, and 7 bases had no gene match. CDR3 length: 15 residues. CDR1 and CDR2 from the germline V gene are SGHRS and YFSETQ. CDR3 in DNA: TGCGCCAGCAGGCGGAACAGGGGGAGCTCCTACGAGCAGTACGTC. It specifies CASRRNRGSSYEQYV.

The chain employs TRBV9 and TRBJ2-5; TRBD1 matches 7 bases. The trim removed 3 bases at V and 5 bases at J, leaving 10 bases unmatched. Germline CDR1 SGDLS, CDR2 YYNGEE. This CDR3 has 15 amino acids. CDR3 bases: TGTGCCAGCAGCGCGTGGGACAGCCAACTCGAGACCCAGTACTTC. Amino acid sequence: CASSAWDSQLETQYF.

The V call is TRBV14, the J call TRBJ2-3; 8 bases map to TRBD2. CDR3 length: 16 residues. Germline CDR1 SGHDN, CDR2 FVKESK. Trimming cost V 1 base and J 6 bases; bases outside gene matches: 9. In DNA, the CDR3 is TGTGCCAGCAGCCAAGTCCCGGGGGGGGCGGCGGATACGCAGTATTTT. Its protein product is CASSQVPGGAADTQYF.

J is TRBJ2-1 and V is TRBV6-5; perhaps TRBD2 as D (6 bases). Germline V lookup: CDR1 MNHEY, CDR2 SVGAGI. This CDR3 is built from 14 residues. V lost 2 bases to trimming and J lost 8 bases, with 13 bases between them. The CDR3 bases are TGTGCCAGCAGTTACAATTTCGGCGGGGATGAGCAGTTCTTC. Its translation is CASSYNFGGDEQFF.

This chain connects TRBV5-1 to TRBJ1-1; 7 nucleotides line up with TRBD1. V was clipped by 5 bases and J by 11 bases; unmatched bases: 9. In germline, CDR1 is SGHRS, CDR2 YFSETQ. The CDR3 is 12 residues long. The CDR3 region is CASREEGAPAFF. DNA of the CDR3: TGCGCCAGCAGGGAAGAGGGGGCGCCGGCTTTCTTT.

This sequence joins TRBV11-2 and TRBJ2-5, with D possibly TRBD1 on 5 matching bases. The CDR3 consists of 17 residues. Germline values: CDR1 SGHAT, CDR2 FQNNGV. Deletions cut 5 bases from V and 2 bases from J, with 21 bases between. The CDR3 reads CASSHLIPWTLQETQYF. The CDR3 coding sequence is TGTGCCAGCAGCCACCTAATCCCCTGGACATTGCAAGAGACCCAGTACTTC.

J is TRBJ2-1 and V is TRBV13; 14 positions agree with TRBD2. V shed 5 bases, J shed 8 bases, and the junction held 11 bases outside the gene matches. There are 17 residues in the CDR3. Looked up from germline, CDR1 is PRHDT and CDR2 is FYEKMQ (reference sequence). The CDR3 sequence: CASSAWTSGGPTHEQFF. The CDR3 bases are TGTGCCAGCAGCGCGTGGACTAGCGGGGGGCCTACACATGAGCAGTTCTTC. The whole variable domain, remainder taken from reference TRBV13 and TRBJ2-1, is AAGVIQSPRHLIKEKRETATLKCYPIPRHDTVYWYQQGPGQDPQFLISFYEKMQSDKGSIPDRFSAQQFSDYHSELNMSSLELGDSALYFCASSAWTSGGPTHEQFFGPGTRLTVL.

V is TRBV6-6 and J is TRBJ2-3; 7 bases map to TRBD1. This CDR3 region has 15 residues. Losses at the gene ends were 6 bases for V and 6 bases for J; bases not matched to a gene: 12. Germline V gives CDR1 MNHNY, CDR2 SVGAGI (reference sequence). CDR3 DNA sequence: TGTGCCAGCAGACAGGGGTATTCGGACTTGGATACGCAGTATTTT. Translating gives CASRQGYSDLDTQYF.

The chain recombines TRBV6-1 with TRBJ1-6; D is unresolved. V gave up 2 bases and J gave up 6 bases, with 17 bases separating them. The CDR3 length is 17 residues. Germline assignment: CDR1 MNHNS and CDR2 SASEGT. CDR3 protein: CASSEWILEGFNSPLHF. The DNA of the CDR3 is TGTGCCAGCAGTGAATGGATACTAGAAGGGTTTAATTCACCCCTCCACTTT.

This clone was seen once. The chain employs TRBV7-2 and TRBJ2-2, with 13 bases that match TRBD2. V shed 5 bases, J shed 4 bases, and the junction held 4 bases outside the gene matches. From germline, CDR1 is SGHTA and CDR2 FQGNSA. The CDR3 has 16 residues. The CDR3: CASSPWTSGGTGELFF. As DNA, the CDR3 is TGTGCCAGCAGCCCCTGGACTAGCGGGGGCACCGGGGAGCTGTTTTTT.